One sample yielded the 5 T cell receptor beta chains listed below, sequenced in a study of T cell clusters in autoimmune cytopenias. TRB was amplified by touch-down multiplex PCR, primer pools A and B combined. TCRdb reprocessed the multiplex PCR reads and stores each CDR3 protein as one record, lacking DNA. Its listing shows approximately 4,000 distinct CDR3 sequences. Each sample's input was 200 to 250 ng genomic DNA, 38,000 or so genome equivalents. Sequenced material: peripheral blood. The source is a human donor with an autoimmune cytopenia or autoimmune hepatitis (not recorded which).

This clonotype is called medium-sized based on its frequency. The rearrangement joins TRBV6-6 to TRBJ1-6. CDR3 length: 14 amino acids. Germline CDR1 reads MNHNY; CDR2 reads SVGAGI (reference sequence). CDR3 region: CASSYSSQNSPLHF.

This clonotype registers medium-sized (0.01 to 0.1%) by frequency. This chain connects TRBV6-6 to TRBJ1-5. This CDR3 has 15 residues. Germline CDR1 and CDR2: MNHNY and SVGAGI (reference sequence). The CDR3: CASSGDGYSNQPQHF.

This clonotype shows up as medium-sized by frequency. The chain joins TRBV6-5 to TRBJ2-7; without DNA, the TCRdb call of TRBD2 cannot be checked. This CDR3 region has 17 residues. Germline assignment: CDR1 MNHEY and CDR2 SVGAGI. The CDR3 reads CASSYATPWTSNHEQYF.

This clonotype shows up as medium-sized by frequency. This chain uses TRBV6-5 with TRBJ1-1. Per the germline V gene, CDR1 is MNHEY and CDR2 is SVGAGI. The CDR3 length is 13 residues. The CDR3 spells CASRELEGTEAFF.

Its frequency marks this clonotype as medium-sized (0.01 to 0.1%). The chain recombines TRBV27 with TRBJ2-7; the D call from TCRdb, TRBD1, cannot be confirmed without DNA. CDR3 length equals 13 residues. Germline V gene lookup returns CDR1 MNHEY and CDR2 SMNVEV (reference sequence). This CDR3 reads CASSLSQGTEQYF.